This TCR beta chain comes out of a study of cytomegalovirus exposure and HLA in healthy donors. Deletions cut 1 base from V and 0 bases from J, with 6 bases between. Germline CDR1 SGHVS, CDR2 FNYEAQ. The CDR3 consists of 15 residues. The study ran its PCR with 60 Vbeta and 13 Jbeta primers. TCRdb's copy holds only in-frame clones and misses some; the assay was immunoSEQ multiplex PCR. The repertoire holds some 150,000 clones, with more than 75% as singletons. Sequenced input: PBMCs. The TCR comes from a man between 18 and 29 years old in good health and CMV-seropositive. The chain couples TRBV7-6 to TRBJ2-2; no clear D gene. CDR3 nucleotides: TGTGCCAGCAGCTTAGGCGGTTCGAACACCGGGGAGCTGTTTTTT. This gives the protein CASSLGGSNTGELFF.